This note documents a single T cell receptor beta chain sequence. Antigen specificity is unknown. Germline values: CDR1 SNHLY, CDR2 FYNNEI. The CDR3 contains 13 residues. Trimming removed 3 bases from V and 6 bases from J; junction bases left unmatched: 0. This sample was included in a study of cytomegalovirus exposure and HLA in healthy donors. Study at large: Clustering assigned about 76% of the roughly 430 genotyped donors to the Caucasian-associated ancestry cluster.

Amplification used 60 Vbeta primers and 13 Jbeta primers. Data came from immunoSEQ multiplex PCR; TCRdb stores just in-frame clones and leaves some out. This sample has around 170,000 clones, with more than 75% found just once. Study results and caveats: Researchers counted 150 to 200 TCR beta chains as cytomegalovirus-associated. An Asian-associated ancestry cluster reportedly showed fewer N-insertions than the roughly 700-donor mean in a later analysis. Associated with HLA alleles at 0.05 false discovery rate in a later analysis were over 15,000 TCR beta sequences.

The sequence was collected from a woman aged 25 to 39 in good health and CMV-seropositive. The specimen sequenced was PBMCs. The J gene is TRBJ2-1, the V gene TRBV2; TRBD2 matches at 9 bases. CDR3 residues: CASSERGGNEQFF. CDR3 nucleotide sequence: TGTGCCAGCAGTGAGCGGGGGGGCAATGAGCAGTTCTTC. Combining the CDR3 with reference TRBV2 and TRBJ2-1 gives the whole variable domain EPEVTQTPSHQVTQMGQEVILRCVPISNHLYFYWYRQILGQKVEFLVSFYNNEISEKSEIFDDQFSVERPDGSNFTLKIRSTKLEDSAMYFCASSERGGNEQFFGPGTRLTVL.